These 10 T cell receptor beta chains share one sample of origin, sequenced in a study of blood T cell repertoires in COVID-19. TCRdb keeps only in-frame clones here, not all; method: immunoSEQ multiplex PCR. In the table there are around 260,000 clones, roughly nine tenths of which are singletons. The sample comprised peripheral blood. Every receptor here comes from a young woman with COVID-19, enrolled during active disease.

This chain connects TRBV5-1 to TRBJ1-3; no clear D gene. The CDR3 has 13 residues. Deletions cut 5 bases from V and 1 base from J, with 7 bases between. In germline, CDR1 is SGHRS, CDR2 YFSETQ. This CDR3 is CASRRSSGNTIYF. The CDR3 DNA follows: TGCGCCAGCAGACGGAGTTCTGGAAACACCATATATTTT.

The chain has TRBV20-1 and TRBJ2-5; 7 bases agree with TRBD2. The CDR3 is made up of 15 amino acids. The J segment lost 2 bases and the V segment lost 3 bases, leaving 9 bases of the junction unmatched. Germline V gene lookup returns CDR1 DFQATT and CDR2 SNEGSKA (reference sequence). CDR3 DNA sequence: TGCAGTGCTAGTCAGGACTTTAGCGGGCAAGAGACCCAGTACTTC. Translation gives CSASQDFSGQETQYF.

The chain couples TRBV5-1 to TRBJ2-1; D ambiguous. Trimming cost V 0 bases and J 3 bases, with 7 bases left between them. Germline-derived CDR1 and CDR2 are SGHRS and YFSETQ. The CDR3 extends over 14 amino acids. CDR3 coding DNA: TGCGCCAGCAGCTTGGCCAGGCTCTACAATGAGCAGTTCTTC. It translates to CASSLARLYNEQFF. The variable domain in full, completed from reference TRBV5-1 and TRBJ2-1, reads KAGVTQTPRYLIKTRGQQVTLSCSPISGHRSVSWYQQTPGQGLQFLFEYFSETQRNKGNFPGRFSGRQFSNSRSEMNVSTLELGDSALYLCASSLARLYNEQFFGPGTRLTVL.

This rearrangement joins TRBV2 to TRBJ1-2; D gene unclear. Germline CDR1 reads SNHLY; CDR2 reads FYNNEI. V lost 0 bases to trimming and J lost 3 bases, with 8 bases between them. CDR3 length equals 14 residues. CDR3 sequence: CASSEAALHYGYTF. In nucleotides, the CDR3 is TGTGCCAGCAGTGAAGCAGCCTTACACTATGGCTACACCTTC.

The chain employs TRBV10-2 and TRBJ2-1; 11 bases match TRBD2. The CDR3 covers 14 residues. J was trimmed by 9 bases and V by 5 bases; bases with no gene match: 6. Germline assignment: CDR1 WSHSY and CDR2 SAAADI. The CDR3 DNA is TGCGCCAGCAGTAGCGGGACTAGCGGTGGTGAGCAGTTCTTC. Translating it yields CASSSGTSGGEQFF.

This sequence joins TRBV19 and TRBJ2-5, with TRBD2 identical over 8 bases. The germline V gene encodes CDR1 LNHDA and CDR2 SQIVND (reference sequence). Trimming at V came to 3 bases and at J to 9 bases, leaving 12 bases not matched to a gene. The CDR3 has 15 amino acids. The CDR3 sequence is CASSIGSGNPGAQYF. The DNA of the CDR3 is TGTGCCAGTAGTATCGGTAGCGGGAACCCGGGAGCCCAGTACTTC.

The chain employs TRBV7-6 and TRBJ2-1; possible D gene TRBD2, 5 bases. The germline V gene encodes CDR1 SGHVS and CDR2 FNYEAQ. V lost 3 bases and J lost 4, with 7 bases in between. The CDR3 is made up of 13 amino acids. CDR3 nucleotide sequence: TGTGCCAGCAGCTTTACTAGTTACAATGAGCAGTTCTTC. Translation gives CASSFTSYNEQFF.

The chain couples TRBV6-1 to TRBJ1-2, with D possibly being TRBD1 (6 bases). The CDR3 covers 15 residues. Germline loops: CDR1 MNHNS, CDR2 SASEGT. Trimming left V 2 bases short and J 0 bases short, with 10 bases between. DNA of the CDR3: TGTGCCAGCAGTGAAAGGGGGGGCTCTAACTATGGCTACACCTTC. Protein: CASSERGGSNYGYTF.

This chain joins TRBV15 and TRBJ1-2; tentatively, D is TRBD1 (6 bases). Trimming removed 0 bases at V and 8 bases at J, with 10 bases between. CDR1 and CDR2 from the germline V gene are LNHNV and YYDKDF (reference sequence). The CDR3 totals 13 residues. The CDR3 nucleotides read TGTGCCACCAGCAGAGATGGGGGCGCGGGCTACACCTTC. Protein: CATSRDGGAGYTF.

This clone was seen only once. This CDR3 reads CASSIDRLGSGNTIYF. CDR3 coding DNA: TGTGCCAGTAGTATAGATAGACTCGGATCTGGAAACACCATATATTTT. This chain connects TRBV19 to TRBJ1-3; D is uncertain. V was shortened by 0 bases and J by 1 base, with 10 bases between the two germline ends. This CDR3 contains 16 residues. From germline, CDR1 is LNHDA and CDR2 SQIVND (reference sequence).